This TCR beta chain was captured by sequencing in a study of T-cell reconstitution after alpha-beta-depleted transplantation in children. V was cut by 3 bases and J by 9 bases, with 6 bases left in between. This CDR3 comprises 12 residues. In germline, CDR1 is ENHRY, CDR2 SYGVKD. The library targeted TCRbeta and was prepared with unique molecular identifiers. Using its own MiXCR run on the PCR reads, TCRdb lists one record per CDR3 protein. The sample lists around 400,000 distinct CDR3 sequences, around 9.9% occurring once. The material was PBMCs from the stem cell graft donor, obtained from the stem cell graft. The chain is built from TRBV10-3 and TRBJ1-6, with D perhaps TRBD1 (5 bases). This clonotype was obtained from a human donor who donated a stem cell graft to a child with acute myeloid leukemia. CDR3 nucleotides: TGTGCCATCAGTGAAAGGGGTTCACCCCTCCACTTT. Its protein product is CAISERGSPLHF.